Following are 14 T cell receptor beta chains from one sample sequenced in a study of blood T cells in healthy people across ages. A J-beta primer mix and a sample-barcoded 5' primer were used in a second PCR of roughly 7 to 12 cycles. TCRdb used MiXCR to reprocess the 5' RACE reads, holding one entry per CDR3 protein. Among some 1.5 million distinct CDR3 sequences listed, 28% were seen once. What was sequenced was blood. The receptors stem from a woman aged 25 to 45 in good health.

This clonotype was picked up a small number of times. The V and J genes are TRBV5-1 and TRBJ2-1; 10 positions agree with TRBD2. CDR3 length: 15 amino acids. Trimming at V came to 1 base and at J to 7 bases, leaving 5 bases not matched to a gene. The germline V gene encodes CDR1 SGHRS and CDR2 YFSETQ. The CDR3 DNA is TGCGCCAGCAGCTTGCCTAGCGGGAGTTCAAATGAGCAGTTCTTC. Protein sequence: CASSLPSGSSNEQFF. The full variable domain, with the rest looked up from reference TRBV5-1 and TRBJ2-1, is KAGVTQTPRYLIKTRGQQVTLSCSPISGHRSVSWYQQTPGQGLQFLFEYFSETQRNKGNFPGRFSGRQFSNSRSEMNVSTLELGDSALYLCASSLPSGSSNEQFFGPGTRLTVL.

The table lists this clonotype with a few counts. The chain carries TRBV20-1 and TRBJ1-4; D remains unclear. The CDR3 sequence is 15 residues long. Looked up from germline, CDR1 is DFQATT and CDR2 is SNEGSKA (reference sequence). The V gene lost 0 bases and the J gene lost 4 bases, with 12 bases spanning the gap. The CDR3 DNA follows: TGCAGTGCTAGAGATGGGGTTGGTGTTAATGAAAAACTGTTTTTT. Translated, it gives CSARDGVGVNEKLFF.

In its sample, this clonotype was seen a few times. The CDR3 region is CASWGAGHRGYTF. CDR3 sequence (DNA): TGTGCCAGCTGGGGGGCAGGGCATAGGGGCTACACCTTC. The chain carries TRBV6-5 and TRBJ1-2; weak D call: TRBD1 (6 bases). Trimming stripped 8 bases from V and 8 bases from J, with 18 bases between. This CDR3 spans 13 amino acids. In germline, CDR1 is MNHEY, CDR2 SVGAGI.

Only a few counts were recorded for this clonotype. The chain is built from TRBV27 and TRBJ1-5; possibly TRBD1 for D (5 bases). V lost 3 bases, J lost 4 bases, and 13 bases lay in between. The length of the CDR3 is 15 residues. The V gene's germline CDR1 is MNHEY and CDR2 SMNVEV (reference sequence). The CDR3 region is CASSFRAAGNQPQHF. For the CDR3, the DNA is TGTGCCAGCAGTTTCAGGGCGGCGGGGAATCAGCCCCAGCATTTT.

In the case of this clonotype: A read error may account for a junction end that differs from germline. This sequence joins TRBV11-2 and TRBJ1-6; D is uncertain. In germline, CDR1 is SGHAT, CDR2 FQNNGV. This CDR3 has 15 residues. The DNA of the CDR3 is TGTGCCAGCAAGATGCTGAGCTCCCATAATTCACCCCTCCACTTT. This codes for CASKMLSSHNSPLHF.

Of note for this clonotype: An end of the junction differs from the germline gene, which may be a read error. The chain uses TRBV7-8 and TRBJ2-1; D is uncertain. The CDR3 length is 13 residues. Germline CDR1 is SGHVS and CDR2 is FQNEAQ. DNA for the CDR3: TGTGTCAGCAGCTCGACCCCTCTCGCTAGGGCGTTCTTC. Residues: CVSSSTPLARAFF.

The sample holds a few counts of this clonotype. The chain employs TRBV6-5 and TRBJ1-6; no clear D. The CDR3 contains 16 residues. Germline-derived CDR1 and CDR2 are MNHEY and SVGAGI. Trimming stripped 5 bases from V and 12 bases from J, with 23 bases between. Here the CDR3 reads CASSTRTGSRLQPLHF. The CDR3 nucleotides read TGTGCCAGCAGTACGCGGACTGGTAGCCGCCTTCAACCCCTCCACTTT.

This clonotype was detected a few times. J is TRBJ1-2 and V is TRBV6-5, with TRBD1 identical over 9 bases. The CDR3 totals 13 residues. The V gene's germline CDR1 is MNHEY and CDR2 SVGAGI. V gave up 7 bases and J gave up 4 bases; unmatched junction bases: 4. DNA for the CDR3: TGTGCCAGCAAGGGGACAGGGCCCTATGGCTACACCTTC. Translating gives CASKGTGPYGYTF.

The sample holds a few counts of this clonotype. Since a much larger clone is just one base distant, this may be a read error. The rearrangement links TRBV29-1 to TRBJ2-3, with D possibly matching TRBD1 (5 bases). Germline V CDR1 and CDR2: SQVTM, ANQGSEA. V was shortened by 4 bases and J by 7 bases, with 12 bases between the two germline ends. The CDR3 runs 12 residues. The CDR3: CSVGRGTHTQYF. The CDR3 coding sequence is TGCAGCGTTGGTAGGGGTACGCATACGCAGTATTTT.

This clonotype showed up just once. This chain joins TRBV28 and TRBJ1-5; D is uncertain. Trimming stripped 2 bases from V and 3 bases from J, with 11 bases between. The CDR3 runs to 15 residues. Germline V gene data show CDR1 as MDHEN and CDR2 as SYDVKM. Here the CDR3 reads CASSLAATANQPQHF. The CDR3 DNA sequence: TGTGCCAGCAGTTTAGCCGCCACTGCCAATCAGCCCCAGCATTTT.

The rearrangement links TRBV4-3 to TRBJ2-6; 7 bases fit TRBD1. The germline gives CDR1 LGHNA, CDR2 YSLEER. This CDR3 spans 17 amino acids. V was clipped by 4 bases and J by 4 bases; unmatched bases: 10. The chain's CDR3 is CASSPDRPLSGANVLTF. CDR3 DNA sequence: TGCGCCAGCAGCCCGGACAGGCCCCTGTCCGGGGCCAACGTCCTGACTTTC.

J is TRBJ2-1 and V is TRBV6-5, with D tentatively TRBD1 or TRBD2 (5 bases each). Trimming stripped 6 bases from V and 6 bases from J, with 18 bases between. The CDR3 is 15 amino acids. The germline V gene has CDR1 MNHEY and CDR2 SVGAGI. For the CDR3, the DNA is TGTGCCAGCAGCGATAGCTGGGGACGGGTCAATGAGCAGTTCTTC. Its protein product is CASSDSWGRVNEQFF.

The V gene is TRBV20-1, the J gene TRBJ1-6; 11 bases line up with TRBD1. With V trimmed by 5 bases and J by 9 bases, 3 bases remained unmatched. Germline V gives CDR1 DFQATT, CDR2 SNEGSKA (reference sequence). The CDR3 is 13 amino acids. The CDR3 bases are TGCAGTGCTCGGGGGACAGGGGGTTCACCCCTCCACTTT. Translated: CSARGTGGSPLHF.

This clonotype was recorded a few times. CDR3 DNA: TGTGCCAGCAGATCTTCGGGGGAGTTCTCCTACGAGCAGTACTTC. Amino acids: CASRSSGEFSYEQYF. This rearrangement joins TRBV12-3 or TRBV12-4 to TRBJ2-7; D perhaps matches TRBD2 (6 bases). This CDR3 is 15 amino acids long. V gave up 6 bases and J gave up 0 bases, with 15 bases separating them.